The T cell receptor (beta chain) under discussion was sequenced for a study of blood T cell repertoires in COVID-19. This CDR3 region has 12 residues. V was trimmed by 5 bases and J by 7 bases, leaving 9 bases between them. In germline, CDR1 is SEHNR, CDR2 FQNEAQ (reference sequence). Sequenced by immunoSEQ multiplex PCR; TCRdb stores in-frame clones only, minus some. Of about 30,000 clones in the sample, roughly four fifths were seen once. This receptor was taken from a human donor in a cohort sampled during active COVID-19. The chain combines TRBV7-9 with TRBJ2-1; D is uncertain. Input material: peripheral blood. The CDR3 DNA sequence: TGTGCCAGCAGCCTCGCTATGAATGAGCAGTTCTTC. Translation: CASSLAMNEQFF.